The present TCR beta chain was sequenced within a study of T-cell memory formation after mild COVID-19. Study context: Largely donor-specific TCR clusters were found.

The CDR3 contains 13 residues. V lost 0 bases and J 6 bases, leaving 9 bases between the germline ends. CDR1 and CDR2 (germline): SGHDT, YYEEEE. In its sample, this clonotype was seen a few times. Antigen specificity is unknown. TCRdb re-called the 5' RACE reads through MiXCR, storing one row per CDR3 protein. Of some 440,000 distinct CDR3 sequences in the sample, about 23% were seen once. Regarding the study as a whole: Clones contracting across day 15 to 85 had a balanced CD4/CD8 profile; later expanding clones leaned CD4+.

Sequencing was done on a sample of PBMCs or a T cell subset sorted from them (not recorded which). The source of this sequence is an adult woman who had mild COVID-19 (a few samples of this study predate the infection). Cell type and time point are not known. The V call is TRBV5-6, the J call TRBJ1-2; maybe TRBD1 (6 bases). In DNA form, the CDR3 reads TGTGCCAGCAGCTTGGACAGGGATCATGGCTACACCTTC. Translation gives CASSLDRDHGYTF.